This TCR beta chain was identified in a study of metastatic and nonmetastatic thyroid tumors. Study-wide background: Samples came from malignant and benign thyroid patients, and repertoires were compared across blood and tumor or nodule tissue.

Germline V gives CDR1 DFQATT, CDR2 SNEGSKA (reference sequence). The CDR3 runs 13 residues. The V gene lost 2 bases and the J gene lost 4 bases, with 11 bases spanning the gap. Each patient came to thyroid surgery without any prior treatment (of any kind). As regards this clone: Its antigen is not identified.

Broader study findings: A significant increase in TCR beta diversity was reportedly seen in malignant thyroid tumors relative to benign nodules, in blood and tumor.

TCRdb re-clonotyped the PCR reads through MiXCR. The data contain 15,000 to 20,000 clones, about 33% of them singletons. This TCR derives from a female donor with papillary thyroid cancer or a benign thyroid nodule (not recorded which). Some clones in this sample may be carry-over from other donors' samples. The chain joins TRBV20-1 to TRBJ1-2; perhaps TRBD1 as D (5 bases). Specimen: adjacent normal tissue. The CDR3 DNA sequence: TGCAGTGCTAGACCGGGGCTCGGCTATGGCTACACCTTC. It specifies CSARPGLGYGYTF.